This TCR beta chain is from a study of cytomegalovirus exposure and HLA in healthy donors. General observations from the study: CMV antigen specificity of a few CMV-associated chains was confirmed in vitro.

This CDR3 has 16 residues. Trimming cost V 1 base and J 4 bases; bases outside gene matches: 11. Germline loops: CDR1 SQVTM, CDR2 ANQGSEA. The PCR was carried out with 60 Vbeta primers and 13 Jbeta primers. Here immunoSEQ multiplex PCR was the method, and the copy in TCRdb shows in-frame clones only, minus some. The repertoire has about 190,000 clones, about 90% of them found once; the top ten carry around 1.2%. Note on this clone: Its cognate antigen is unknown.

The genes are TRBV29-1 and TRBJ2-5; 8 bases fit TRBD1. This receptor was identified in a man under 40 in good health and CMV-seronegative. The specimen sequenced was PBMCs. The CDR3 bases are TGCAGCGTTGAAGGCACTGAAAGGACAGGGCTAGAGACCCAGTACTTC. It translates to CSVEGTERTGLETQYF.